Sequencing of this T cell receptor beta chain was carried out in a study of shared clonotypes between healthy human individuals. Study-wide points: The generation probabilities recorded for non-shared clonotypes fell below those of clonotypes shared by all four donors.

Concerning this clone: No antigen is known for it.

This CDR3 has 15 amino acids. CDR1 is SGHRS, CDR2 YFSETQ, per germline. Germline trimming cut 4 bases from V and 6 bases from J; bases unmatched to any gene: 7. Researchers divided each subset's genomic DNA evenly across several immunoSEQ plates. Sequencing used immunoSEQ multiplex PCR; TCRdb keeps in-frame clones, though not all of them. The sample has about 2.5 million clones; roughly 92% are singletons. The J gene is TRBJ1-5, the V gene TRBV5-1, with 10 bases fitting TRBD1. The sequence came from a young man in good health. Some clones in this sample may be carry-over from other donors' samples. The specimen sequenced was naive CD4+ T cells from PBMCs. Specified subset: CD45RA+ positively selected. The CDR3 DNA follows: TGCGCCAGCAGCGTCGGACAGGGGGAGTTTCAGCCCCAGCATTTT. It codes for CASSVGQGEFQPQHF.